This T cell receptor (beta chain) originates from a study of blood T cell repertoires in COVID-19. Study context: COVID-19 samples collected from the United States, Italy and Spain covered acute and convalescent phases.

The method was immunoSEQ multiplex PCR; TCRdb's version includes in-frame clones alone and lacks a portion of them. Seen here are about 160,000 clones, around 92% observed once, and the top ten hold 4.5% to 5%. The V gene's germline CDR1 is MDHEN and CDR2 SYDVKM. The CDR3 has 15 residues. J was trimmed by 4 bases and V by 3 bases; bases with no gene match: 7. Seattle patient enrollment occurred during active infection, with longitudinal follow-up thereafter. The sample taken for sequencing was peripheral blood. This rearrangement joins TRBV28 to TRBJ2-3; 7 bases fit TRBD2. This sequence was found in a young man with COVID-19, enrolled during active disease. CDR3: CASSLAGRVADTQYF. The CDR3 DNA is TGTGCCAGCAGTTTGGCAGGGAGGGTCGCAGATACGCAGTATTTT.